This is a list of T cell receptor beta chains from one sample in a study of T cell responses to AZD1222 COVID-19 vaccine. Here immunoSEQ multiplex PCR was the method, and the copy in TCRdb shows in-frame clones only, minus some. Of 55,000 to 75,000 clones in the sample, 79% were seen once. This specimen consisted of peripheral blood, obtained on day 0 of MenACWY control vaccination. The receptors derive from an adult in good health. Both conserved end residues are part of each CDR3. The D gene is left open where the match is weak.

-	TRBV7-2	TRBJ2-5	CASSLDPGQETQYF	TGTGCCAGCAGCTTAGACCCGGGACAAGAGACCCAGTACTTC
-	TRBV12-1	TRBJ1-2	CASSFWRGSSYGYTF	TGTGCCAGCAGCTTTTGGAGGGGATCTTCCTATGGCTACACCTTC
-	TRBV30	TRBJ1-1	CAWSVSAGRVPEAFF	TGTGCCTGGAGTGTATCTGCGGGCCGGGTACCTGAAGCTTTCTTT
-	TRBV29-1	TRBJ1-1	CSVESWKVSRTEAFF	TGCAGCGTTGAATCCTGGAAGGTGAGCCGGACTGAAGCTTTCTTT
-	TRBV28	TRBJ2-3	CASSLSTDTQYF	TGTGCCAGCAGTTTATCCACAGATACGCAGTATTTT
-	TRBV7-8	TRBJ1-1	CASSLAGPPNTEAFF	TGTGCCAGCAGCTTAGCCGGACCGCCGAACACTGAAGCTTTCTTT
-	TRBV19	TRBJ1-3	CASTPGASGNTIYF	TGTGCCAGTACCCCGGGCGCCTCTGGAAACACCATATATTTT
-	TRBV3-1/TRBV3-2	TRBJ2-1	CASSPGWTEQFF	TGTGCCAGCAGCCCCGGGTGGACTGAGCAGTTCTTC
-	TRBV19	TRBJ1-1	CASSYTRGPEAFF	TGTGCCAGTTCCTATACGCGGGGCCCTGAAGCTTTCTTT
-	TRBV1	TRBJ2-7	CTSSQDKGGTEQYF	TGCACCAGCAGCCAAGACAAAGGAGGTACCGAGCAGTACTTC